This T cell receptor (beta chain) came from a study of neurological immune-mediated disorders. Study as a whole: In a group of roughly 35 multiple sclerosis patients, approximately 30 had the relapsing-remitting type and 3 had the secondary progressive type.

Comment on this clonotype: No antigen is known for it.

Unsorted libraries were prepared from 2 million PBMCs held at -80 C. One entry per CDR3 protein results from TCRdb running MiXCR on the 5' RACE reads. The data contain 75,000 to 80,000 distinct CDR3 sequences, roughly 4.8% of them singletons. Study outcomes and limitations: Across subjects, expanded clones had no CDR3 amino acid sequences in common, pointing to private repertoires in all groups.

The sequence derives from a woman in her 30s with multiple sclerosis. Sequenced input: PBMCs.

The CDR3 DNA reads as TGTGCCAGCAGCCTCGCAGGGTACGCAGCGCAGTACTTC. It translates to CASSLAGYAAQYF. The genes are TRBV3-1 and TRBJ2-7, with D possibly being TRBD1 (5 bases). CDR3 size: 13 residues. V was cut by 4 bases and J by 9 bases, with 16 bases left in between. Germline CDR1 is LGHDT and CDR2 is YNNKEL (reference sequence).